This is a list of T cell receptor beta chains from one sample in a study of shared clonotypes between healthy human individuals. The protocol was immunoSEQ multiplex PCR, while the TCRdb copy is restricted to in-frame clones and leaves out a portion. This sample yields approximately 1.9 million clones, of which about 93% are seen a single time; more than 1.5% belongs to the top ten. The sample consisted of naive CD8+ T cells from PBMCs. The receptors derive from a man younger than 30 in good health. Some clones in this sample may be carry-over from other donors' samples. The CDR3 runs from the conserved cysteine through the conserved F or W. A D gene is named only where the DNA matches it firmly. Expanded clones are given a class, and other clones once, few, many or no size at all.

J gene,V gene,D gene,clone size,CDR3 protein,CDR3 DNA
TRBJ1-1,TRBV19,.,.,CASSLGRTSEGRTEAFF,TGTGCCAGTAGCCTAGGACGGACATCAGAAGGAAGGACTGAAGCTTTCTTT
TRBJ2-1,TRBV6-1,.,.,CASLIFRGYNEQFF,TGTGCCAGCCTAATCTTTAGGGGGTACAATGAGCAGTTCTTC
TRBJ2-5,TRBV15,TRBD1,.,CATRSADRVWETQYF,TGTGCCACCAGGTCGGCGGACAGGGTTTGGGAGACCCAGTACTTC
TRBJ2-7,TRBV7-2,.,.,CASSYRGYEQYF,TGTGCCAGCAGCTACCGGGGGTACGAGCAGTACTTC
TRBJ2-7,TRBV7-9,.,.,CASSLVRDTYEQYF,TGTGCCAGCAGCTTAGTTCGGGACACCTACGAGCAGTACTTC
TRBJ1-1,TRBV28,TRBD1,.,CASSRDRGRTEAFF,TGTGCCAGCAGCCGGGACAGGGGGAGGACTGAAGCTTTCTTT
TRBJ2-7,TRBV4-3,TRBD2,.,CASSLILAASYEQYF,TGCGCCAGCAGCCTTATCCTAGCGGCATCCTACGAGCAGTACTTC
TRBJ2-7,TRBV28,.,.,CASSFLGFAYEQYF,TGTGCCAGCAGTTTTCTCGGTTTCGCCTACGAGCAGTACTTC
TRBJ1-2,TRBV9,TRBD1,.,CASSSPPDRVAGYTF,TGTGCCAGCAGCTCCCCCCCGGACAGGGTGGCTGGCTACACCTTC
TRBJ2-7,TRBV6-5,TRBD1,.,CASTGTDLFYEQYF,TGTGCCAGCACTGGGACAGATCTATTCTACGAGCAGTACTTC
TRBJ2-5,TRBV11-2,TRBD2,.,CASSSREGHGLETQYF,TGTGCCAGCAGCAGTCGGGAGGGCCATGGATTAGAGACCCAGTACTTC
TRBJ2-7,TRBV9,.,.,CASSVNTDYEQYF,TGTGCCAGCAGCGTAAATACTGATTACGAGCAGTACTTC
TRBJ2-7,TRBV10-1,.,once,CASSESWGSREQYF,TGCGCCAGCAGTGAGTCTTGGGGGAGCAGGGAGCAGTACTTC
TRBJ2-7,TRBV6-1,.,.,CAISGIPSYEQYF,TGTGCCATCTCCGGGATCCCTTCCTACGAGCAGTACTTC
TRBJ1-5,TRBV7-2,.,.,CASSFGTPKEAQHF,TGTGCCAGCAGCTTCGGGACCCCAAAAGAGGCCCAGCATTTT
TRBJ2-3,TRBV13,.,.,CASSLQGHRSTDTQYF,TGTGCCAGCAGCTTACAGGGCCACCGAAGCACAGATACGCAGTATTTT
TRBJ1-5,TRBV15,.,once,CATSTWGYSNQPQHF,TGTGCCACCAGCACCTGGGGTTATAGCAATCAGCCCCAGCATTTT
TRBJ2-3,TRBV4-1,TRBD1,.,CASTIGTGFGDTQYF,TGCGCCAGTACGATCGGGACAGGGTTTGGAGATACGCAGTATTTT
TRBJ2-5,TRBV6-5,.,.,CASSYTGEELETQYF,TGTGCCAGCAGTTACACAGGAGAAGAATTAGAGACCCAGTACTTC
TRBJ1-1,TRBV28,.,.,CASSLVLGPEAFF,TGTGCCAGCAGTTTGGTTTTGGGACCCGAAGCTTTCTTT
TRBJ1-5,TRBV27,.,.,CASSFSSGSSNQPQHF,TGTGCCAGCAGTTTTAGTAGCGGGAGTAGCAATCAGCCCCAGCATTTT
TRBJ2-7,TRBV10-3,.,.,CAISESAAGGKYEQYF,TGTGCCATCAGTGAGTCCGCGGCAGGGGGGAAGTACGAGCAGTACTTC
TRBJ1-4,TRBV15,.,.,CATSARTAPRNEKLFF,TGTGCCACCAGCGCTCGGACGGCCCCACGTAACGAAAAACTGTTTTTT
TRBJ2-1,TRBV29-1,TRBD2,.,CSVEVAGVVGEQFF,TGCAGCGTTGAAGTAGCGGGAGTTGTAGGTGAGCAGTTCTTC
TRBJ1-2,TRBV30,TRBD1,.,CAWSGPHDRARGGYTF,TGTGCCTGGAGTGGACCACATGACAGGGCGCGGGGCGGCTACACCTTC
TRBJ2-5,TRBV2,.,.,CASSEPPRRGQETQYF,TGTGCCAGCAGTGAACCCCCGAGGAGGGGGCAAGAGACCCAGTACTTC
TRBJ1-1,TRBV7-9,TRBD1,.,CASSPGTGVVFF,TGTGCCAGCAGCCCAGGGACAGGGGTGGTTTTCTTT
TRBJ2-1,TRBV5-6,.,.,CASSLGRADEQFF,TGTGCCAGCAGCTTGGGGAGGGCGGACGAGCAGTTCTTC
TRBJ2-5,TRBV6-5,.,.,CASAGGTQYF,TGTGCCAGCGCCGGGGGGACCCAGTACTTC
TRBJ2-1,TRBV28,TRBD2,once,CASSIAGGYEQFF,TGTGCCAGCAGCATAGCGGGAGGGTATGAGCAGTTCTTC
TRBJ1-5,TRBV6-1,.,.,CASSEAYVLHQPQHF,TGTGCCAGCAGTGAAGCGTATGTTCTTCATCAGCCCCAGCATTTT